What follows is one T cell receptor beta chain and its context. This clonotype appeared many times. Its antigen has not been determined. No much larger clone is present one base from it, and per-base qualities are unavailable. This sample was included in a study of regulatory T cells in long-lasting Graves disease (dated by TCRdb to about 2021). Turning to the overall study: Antithyroid drugs had been taken for less than 3 months by newly diagnosed Graves' disease patients. Peripheral blood TCR sequencing and RNA sequencing compared persistent Graves' disease patients with newly diagnosed Graves' disease patients. A total of approximately 35 samples were covered by TCR sequencing, comprising approximately 13 persistent and around 20 newly diagnosed Graves' disease patients. The study took place in China and was registered as a clinical trial.

What the research found in general, with its limitations: Only the TCR beta chain was sequenced and analyzed. As a limitation, the authors acknowledged that the small sample size may reduce accuracy. TRBV28, TRBJ1-2 and TRBJ2-5 were preferentially used in persistent disease, while TRBV20-1 and TRBJ2-1 were favored in newly diagnosed disease. Persistent patients shared more public clonotypes among themselves (2,741) than newly diagnosed patients did (more than 950). Persistent Graves' disease patients showed lower TCR Shannon entropy and fewer highly expanded clones than newly diagnosed patients, suggesting clonal expansion. Because the primary lesion, thyroid tissue, could not be accessed, the study looked at peripheral blood alone.

The meaning of the sample's time point label: newly diagnosed GD, antithyroid drugs for less than 3 months. For both TCR sequencing and RNA sequencing, RNA was extracted from PBMCs using TRIzol. Graves' disease was diagnosed according to American Thyroid Association guidelines. Patients for the study were recruited at an endocrinology department in Xi'an, China. From each patient, about 9.7 milliliters of peripheral blood was collected into an EDTA anticoagulant tube. Ficoll Paque Plus density gradient separation was used to isolate PBMCs, and no additional T cell sorting was done. An Agilent 2100 Bioanalyzer and agarose gel were used to check RNA quality, while a NanoDrop 2000 measured RNA concentration. The method behind the library was multiplex PCR. The sequencer was an Illumina HiSeq 4000. TCR beta libraries were built with iRepertoire HTBI primers and Arm-PCR amplification of CDR3 regions. Gel purification was performed on PCR products prior to sequencing. The original methods were these. Across samples, about 64 TRBV and 13 to 15 TRBJ segments were identified and used for gene usage analysis of CDR3 amino acid clonotypes. Filtered high-quality paired reads were merged into contigs using COPE and FqMerger. BLAST was used to align contigs to the IMGT TRBV, TRBD and TRBJ reference genes, and CDR3 was defined following IMGT. Highly expanded clones were defined as clonotypes with a frequency above 0.1%. Shannon entropy was used to measure repertoire diversity, and the Gini coefficient was used to measure V-J evenness. A clonotype was considered public if more than one individual shared it. The public reads were quality trimmed at Q25 with fastp and then assembled into clones with MiXCR by TCRdb, keeping productive beta chains. Rows with one shared CDR3 protein collapse into an entry with the most common genes and DNA. The V and J calls and clone size are TCRdb's, not the authors'. The sample table lists hundreds of thousands of distinct CDR3 sequences, around 15% of them with a count of one. Of the sample, around 19% falls within the top ten clones.

The CDR3 runs 17 residues from the cysteine to the phenylalanine. Only CDR3 DNA is held: 51 bases, read in frame from base 1. V is shortened by 5 bases, J by 4 bases, and the region joining them spans 23 bases. Looking up the germline V gene (reference sequence) yields CDR1 LNHDA and CDR2 SQIVND. These data are also associated with another study on T cells in Graves' hyperthyroidism and ophthalmopathy. According to the second study: Graves' hyperthyroidism was defined as stable when no progression to ophthalmopathy occurred over 18 months of follow-up. Hyperthyroidism patients were newly diagnosed, had a disease duration of under 2 months, and were aged 18 to 65 years. Any patient with an uncontrolled infection, another autoimmune disease, pregnancy or lactation was excluded. Diagnoses relied on clinical symptoms, serum thyroxine and TRAb, thyroid ultrasound and orbital computed tomography. A first-round RT-PCR of the TCR CDR3 used the HTBI primer set with the Qiagen OneStep RT-PCR kit. Most expanded thyroid clonotypes (frequency above 0.001) were also detected in blood, suggesting blood repertoires may reflect thyroid immune responses. A 13 V-J signature model separated ophthalmopathy from stable hyperthyroidism, with 87.88% sensitivity and 81.08% specificity in cross-validation and 80%/75% in testing. In validation, progression to ophthalmopathy was predicted by the model with more than 65% sensitivity and roughly 76% specificity, a median of 6.5 months before onset. To identify TCR V-J signatures that set the groups apart, the researchers used a discovery cohort of approximately 98 patients, made up of 40 to 45 with Graves' ophthalmopathy and 57 with stable Graves' hyperthyroidism. Prospective prediction of ophthalmopathy was tested in an independent validation cohort consisting of some 19 hyperthyroidism patients and 15 to 17 patients who later progressed to ophthalmopathy. The approximately 100 discovery patients were divided at random into training and test sets in a 7:3 ratio. Thyroid tissue and blood T-cell repertoires from more than 5 Graves' hyperthyroidism patients were also compared in the study. After blood sampling, hyperthyroidism patients were treated with methimazole at a starting dose of 30 mg daily, and ophthalmopathy patients were treated with high-dose intravenous methylprednisolone. The libraries were constructed in a second round of multiplex PCR and then size-selected and purified. Paired-end sequencing of the libraries was performed with 100 bp reads on an Illumina HiSeq2000. SOAPnuke was used to process the raw data, with reads discarded if the reads contained adapters or uncalled bases, had a mean Phred below 15, or lacked an exact constant-primer or identifier match. High-quality paired reads were merged using COPE v1.2.5, and each unique nucleotide sequence was defined as a clonotype. MiTCR v1.1 was used to align clonotypes to the IMGT TRBV, TRBD and TRBJ reference segments. Only V-J combinations with frequency above 0.0001, covering 99% to 99.2% of repertoires, were analysed. The TCS score was defined as the ratio of F50 (clonal expansion) to E x V (chaos), calculated using BLOSUM62-based TCRdist between CDR3 peptides within each V-J. Welch's t-statistics and random forest reduced 450 to 600 V-J features to around 14, which were used in a naive Bayes classifier (R e1071). Sample size was not statistically predetermined, and blinding of investigators to group allocation was not performed. The paper describes TCR Vbeta CDR3 sequencing of 135 peripheral blood samples, made up of roughly 45 ophthalmopathy patients, approximately 73 hyperthyroidism patients and 17 progressor patients.

The chain joins TRBV19 to TRBJ2-5, with a weak D call of TRBD2 (6 bases match). The source is a woman between 25 and 40 years old with Graves disease. Donor details come from another sample of the same person, matched by shared clones. The material was peripheral blood mononuclear cells (PBMCs), obtained at new diagnosis, from a patient treated with antithyroid drugs. CDR3 loop: CASSFRGRFGGSETQYF. At the DNA level, the sequence is TGTGCCAGTAGTTTTCGTGGCCGCTTTGGAGGGTCAGAGACCCAGTACTTC.